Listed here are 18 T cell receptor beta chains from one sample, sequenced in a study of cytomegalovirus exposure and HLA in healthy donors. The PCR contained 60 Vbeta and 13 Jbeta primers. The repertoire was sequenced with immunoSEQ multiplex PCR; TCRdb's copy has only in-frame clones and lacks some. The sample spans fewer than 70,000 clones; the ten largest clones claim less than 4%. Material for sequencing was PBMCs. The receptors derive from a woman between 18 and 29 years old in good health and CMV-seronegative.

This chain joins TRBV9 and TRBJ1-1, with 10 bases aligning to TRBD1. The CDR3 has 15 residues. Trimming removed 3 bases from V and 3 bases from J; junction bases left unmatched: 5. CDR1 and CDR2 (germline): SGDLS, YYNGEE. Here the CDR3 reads CASSGQGAMDTEAFF. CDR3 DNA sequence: TGTGCCAGCAGCGGACAGGGGGCGATGGACACTGAAGCTTTCTTT.

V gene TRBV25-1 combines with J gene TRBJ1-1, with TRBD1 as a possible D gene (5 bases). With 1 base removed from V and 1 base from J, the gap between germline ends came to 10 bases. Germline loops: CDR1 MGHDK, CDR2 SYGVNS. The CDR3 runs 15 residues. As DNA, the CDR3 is TGTGCCAGCAGTGAATTAGGCAGGGCGAACACTGAAGCTTTCTTT. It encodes CASSELGRANTEAFF.

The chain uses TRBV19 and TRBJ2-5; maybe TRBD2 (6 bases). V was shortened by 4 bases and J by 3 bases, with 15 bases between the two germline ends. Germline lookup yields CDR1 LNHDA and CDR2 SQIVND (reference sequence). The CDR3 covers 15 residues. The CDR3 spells CASSTHRRGKETQYF. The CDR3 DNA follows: TGTGCCAGTAGTACTCACCGGAGGGGAAAAGAGACCCAGTACTTC.

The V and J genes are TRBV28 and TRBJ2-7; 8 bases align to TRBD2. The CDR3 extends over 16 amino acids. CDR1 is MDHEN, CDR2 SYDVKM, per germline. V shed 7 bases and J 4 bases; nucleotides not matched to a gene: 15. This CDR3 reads CASINAPGLVMYEQYF. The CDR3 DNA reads TGTGCCAGCATCAACGCCCCGGGACTAGTAATGTACGAGCAGTACTTC.

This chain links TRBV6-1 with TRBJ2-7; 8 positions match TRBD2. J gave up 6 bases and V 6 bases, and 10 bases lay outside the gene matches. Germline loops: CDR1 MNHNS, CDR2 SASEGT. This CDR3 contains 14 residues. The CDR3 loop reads CASRIAGLVLEQYF. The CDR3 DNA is TGTGCCAGCAGGATAGCGGGATTGGTACTCGAGCAGTACTTC.

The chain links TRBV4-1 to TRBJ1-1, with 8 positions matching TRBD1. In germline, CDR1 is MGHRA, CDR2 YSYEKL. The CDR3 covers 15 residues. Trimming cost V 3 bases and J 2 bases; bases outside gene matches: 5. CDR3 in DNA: TGCGCCAGCAGCCACGGGACAGGACCAAACACTGAAGCTTTCTTT. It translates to CASSHGTGPNTEAFF.

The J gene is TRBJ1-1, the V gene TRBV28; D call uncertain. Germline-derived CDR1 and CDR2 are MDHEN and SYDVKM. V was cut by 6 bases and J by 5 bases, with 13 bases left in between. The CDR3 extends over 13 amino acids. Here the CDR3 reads CASSTQSDTEAFF. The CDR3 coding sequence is TGTGCCAGCAGCACACAGAGTGATACTGAAGCTTTCTTT. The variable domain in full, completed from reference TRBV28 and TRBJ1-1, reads DVKVTQSSRYLVKRTGEKVFLECVQDMDHENMFWYRQDPGLGLRLIYFSYDVKMKEKGDIPEGYSVSREKKERFSLILESASTNQTSMYLCASSTQSDTEAFFGQGTRLTVV.

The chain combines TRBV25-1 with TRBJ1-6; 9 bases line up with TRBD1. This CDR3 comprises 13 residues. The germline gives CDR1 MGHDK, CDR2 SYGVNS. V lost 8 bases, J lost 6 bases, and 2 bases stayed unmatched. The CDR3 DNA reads TGTGCCAGCTTACAGGGGGCTAATTCACCCCTCCACTTT. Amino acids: CASLQGANSPLHF.

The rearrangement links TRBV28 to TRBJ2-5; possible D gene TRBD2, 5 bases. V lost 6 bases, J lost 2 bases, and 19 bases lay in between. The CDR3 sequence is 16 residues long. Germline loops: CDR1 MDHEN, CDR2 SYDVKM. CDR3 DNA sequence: TGTGCCAGCAGGTCCGGGGTGCGGCCTTCACAAGAGACCCAGTACTTC. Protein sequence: CASRSGVRPSQETQYF.

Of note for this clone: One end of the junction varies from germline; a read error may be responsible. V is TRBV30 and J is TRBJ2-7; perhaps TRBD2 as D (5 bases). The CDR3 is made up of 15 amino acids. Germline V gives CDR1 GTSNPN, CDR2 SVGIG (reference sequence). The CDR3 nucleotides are TGTGCCGGGAGTGTACTAAGGTTGTGGAGGTTCGAGCAGTACTTC. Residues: CAGSVLRLWRFEQYF. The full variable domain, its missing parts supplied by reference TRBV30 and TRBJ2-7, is SQTIHQWPATLVQPVGSPLSLECTVEGTSNPNLYWYRQAAGRGLQLLFYSVGIGQISSEVPQNLSASRPQDRQFILSSKKLLLSDSGFYLCAGSVLRLWRFEQYFGPGTRLTVT.

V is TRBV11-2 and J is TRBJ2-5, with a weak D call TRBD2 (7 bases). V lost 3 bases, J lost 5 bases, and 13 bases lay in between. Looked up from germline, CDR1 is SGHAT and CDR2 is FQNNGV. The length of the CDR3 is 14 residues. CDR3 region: CASSFPGGRETQYF. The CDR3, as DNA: TGTGCCAGCAGCTTCCCGGGGGGCAGGGAGACCCAGTACTTC.

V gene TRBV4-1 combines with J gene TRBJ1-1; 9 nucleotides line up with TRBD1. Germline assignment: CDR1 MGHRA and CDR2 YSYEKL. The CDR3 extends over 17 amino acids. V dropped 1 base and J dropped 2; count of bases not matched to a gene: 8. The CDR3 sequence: CASSQGGDRGLNTEAFF. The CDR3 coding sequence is TGCGCCAGCAGCCAAGGAGGTGACAGGGGGTTAAACACTGAAGCTTTCTTT.

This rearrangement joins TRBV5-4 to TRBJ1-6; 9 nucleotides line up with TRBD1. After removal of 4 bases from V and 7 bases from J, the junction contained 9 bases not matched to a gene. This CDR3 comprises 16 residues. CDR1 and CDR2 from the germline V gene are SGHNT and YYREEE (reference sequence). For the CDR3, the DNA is TGTGCCAGCAGCACCCCTACAGGGGGCGGAAATTCACCCCTCCACTTT. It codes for CASSTPTGGGNSPLHF.

The CDR3 sequence: CASSPVAGIPYEQYF. Here the CDR3 DNA reads TGCGCCAGCAGCCCGGTAGCGGGGATCCCCTACGAGCAGTACTTC. The rearrangement uses TRBV4-1 and TRBJ2-7; 8 nucleotides line up with TRBD2. From germline, CDR1 is MGHRA and CDR2 YSYEKL. The CDR3 sequence is 15 residues long. Trimming at V came to 4 bases and at J to 2 bases, leaving 7 bases not matched to a gene.

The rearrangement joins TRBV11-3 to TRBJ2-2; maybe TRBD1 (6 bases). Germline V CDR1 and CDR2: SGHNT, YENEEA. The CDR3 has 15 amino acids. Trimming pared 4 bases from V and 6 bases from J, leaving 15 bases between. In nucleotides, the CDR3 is TGTGCCAGCAGCTCACAGGGTTTTAGGTCCGGGGAGCTGTTTTTT. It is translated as CASSSQGFRSGELFF.

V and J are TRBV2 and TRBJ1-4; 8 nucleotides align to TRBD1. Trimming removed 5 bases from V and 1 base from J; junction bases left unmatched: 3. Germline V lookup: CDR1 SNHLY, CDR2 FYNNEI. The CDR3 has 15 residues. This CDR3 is CASSTDRGTNEKLFF. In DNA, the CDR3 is TGTGCCAGCAGTACTGACAGGGGAACTAATGAAAAACTGTTTTTT.

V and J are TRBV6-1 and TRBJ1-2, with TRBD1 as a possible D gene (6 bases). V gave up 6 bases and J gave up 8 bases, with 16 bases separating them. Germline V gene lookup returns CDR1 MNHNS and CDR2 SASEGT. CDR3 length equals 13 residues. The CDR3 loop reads CASRAGELRGYTF. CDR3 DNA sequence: TGTGCCAGCAGGGCAGGGGAATTAAGGGGCTACACCTTC.

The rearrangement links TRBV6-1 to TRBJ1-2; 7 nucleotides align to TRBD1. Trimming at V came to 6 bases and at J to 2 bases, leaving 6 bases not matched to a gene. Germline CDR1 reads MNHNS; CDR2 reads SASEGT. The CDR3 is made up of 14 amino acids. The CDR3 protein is CASSLGQTNYGYTF. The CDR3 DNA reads TGTGCCAGCAGCTTGGGACAGACGAACTATGGCTACACCTTC.